These 8 T cell receptor beta chains were sequenced from one sample in a study of T cell clonality in common variable immunodeficiency. Repertoires were generated with immunoSEQ multiplex PCR, while TCRdb's copy carries only in-frame clones and drops some. The sample has approximately 37,000 clones, none seen only once. The sequenced sample consisted of peripheral blood mononuclear cells. The source of these receptors is a person aged 18 to 75 in good health.

The table lists this clone with many counts. The CDR3 extends 3 residues past the end of the read, so its final part is completed from the germline J gene. V is TRBV5-1 and J is TRBJ1-6, with 8 bases lining up with TRBD1. Per the germline V gene, CDR1 is SGHRS and CDR2 is YFSETQ. The CDR3 covers 16 residues. Trimming took 0 bases from V and 6 from J; bases not matched to a gene: 5. CDR3 bases read: TGCGCCAGCAGCTTGGGATACACAGGGGGTAATTCACCC. As protein: CASSLGYTGGNSP. The full CDR3 protein reads CASSLGYTGGNSPLHF.

This clone was picked up many times. The read falls 3 residues short of the CDR3 end, and the missing part is taken from the germline J gene. The chain uses TRBV12-3 or TRBV12-4 and TRBJ1-4, with D maybe TRBD1 (5 bases). This CDR3 contains 15 residues. Trimming cost V 3 bases and J 4 bases, with 12 bases left between them. The sequenced part of the CDR3 DNA is TGTGCCAGCAGTTTCAAGGGACTAGATAATGAAAAA. This sequence encodes CASSFKGLDNEK. The entire CDR3 protein reads CASSFKGLDNEKLFF.

In its sample, this clone was seen many times. Read coverage stops 3 residues before the CDR3 terminus; the germline J gene supplies the remainder. The chain links TRBV6-2 or TRBV6-3 to TRBJ2-1, with TRBD2 matching over 10 bases. This CDR3 has 15 amino acids. CDR1 and CDR2 (germline): MNHEY, SVGEGT. With 6 bases clipped from V and 3 bases from J, the junction kept 5 bases outside the gene matches. This CDR3 is CASRASGSGYNEQFF. CDR3 DNA (partial): TGTGCCAGCAGGGCTAGCGGGAGCGGCTACAATGAG.

The table lists this clone with a few counts. Read data end 3 residues before the CDR3 end; the end is taken from the germline J gene. This chain joins TRBV30 and TRBJ1-3; D is uncertain. The germline V gene has CDR1 GTSNPN and CDR2 SVGIG (reference sequence). Trimming left V 2 bases short and J 0 bases short, with 11 bases between. There are 15 residues in the CDR3. The DNA read from the CDR3 is TGTGCCTGGAGTCCACGCCAGAGCTCTGGAAACACC. Its protein product is CAWSPRQSSGNT. The whole CDR3 reads CAWSPRQSSGNTIYF.

This clone showed up many times. The read ends 3 residues shy of where the CDR3 ends; the end is completed using the germline J gene. The chain is built from TRBV24-1 and TRBJ2-3; D might be TRBD2 (5 bases). V lost 8 bases to trimming and J lost 0 bases, with 8 bases between them. CDR1 and CDR2 (germline): KGHDR, SFDVKD. CDR3 length equals 13 residues. CDR3 in amino acids: CATTAGSTDTQYF. The CDR3 DNA, read in part, is TGTGCCACCACGGCGGGTAGCACAGATACG.

Ten or more counts support this clone. The read is 3 residues too short to cover the CDR3 end, so that end is filled in from the germline J gene. The chain combines TRBV7-6 with TRBJ2-2; maybe TRBD1 (5 bases). This CDR3 has 13 amino acids. Trimming took off 7 bases at V and 6 bases at J, with 12 bases between the two ends. Germline V gene sequence: CDR1 SGHVS, CDR2 FNYEAQ. The sequenced part of the CDR3 DNA is TGTGCCAGCACCATTGGGGCACCCGGGGAG. Translating it yields CASTIGAPGE. From start to end, the CDR3 is CASTIGAPGELFF.

This clone was picked up many times. The DNA ends 3 residues before the CDR3 does, and the rest of the CDR3 is filled in from the germline J gene. V and J are TRBV20-1 and TRBJ2-1; D might be TRBD2 (5 bases). V was trimmed by 3 bases and J by 7 bases, leaving 19 bases between them. Germline loops: CDR1 DFQATT, CDR2 SNEGSKA (reference sequence). The CDR3 is 15 amino acids. CDR3 region: CSARLSTRPGNEQFF. The CDR3 bases that were read are TGCAGTGCTAGGTTGTCGACCCGCCCGGGGAATGAG.

This clone was found many times. The read ends 3 residues before the CDR3 terminus; that terminus is restored from the germline J gene. The chain is built from TRBV7-8 and TRBJ2-1, with 9 bases matching TRBD2. Germline V gives CDR1 SGHVS, CDR2 FQNEAQ. The CDR3 totals 17 residues. Losses at the gene ends were 4 bases for V and 0 bases for J; bases not matched to a gene: 7. Here the CDR3 reads CASSSRLAVSSYNEQFF. CDR3 DNA (partial): TGTGCCAGCAGCTCCAGACTAGCGGTGAGCTCCTACAATGAG.